What follows describes a single T cell receptor beta chain. Unsorted bulk tissue (roughly 17-33 mg) underwent RNA and DNA co-extraction. With a constant-region primer, TCR beta cDNA was made from 400 to 550 ng of total RNA. Modified slightly, ARM-PCR produced TCR beta libraries over three nested multiplex PCR rounds. Forward primers for TRBV1-TRBV30 and a C-beta reverse primer served the first two PCR rounds, at approximately 10 cycles each. TCRdb redid the calling of the multiplex PCR reads with MiXCR, one entry per CDR3 protein. The table shows approximately 190,000 distinct CDR3 sequences, with approximately 86% occurring only once. This record belongs to a study of tumor-infiltrating lymphocytes in primary liver carcinoma. Trimming at V came to 1 base and at J to 12 bases, leaving 12 bases not matched to a gene. Germline CDR1 and CDR2: SGHNT and YENEEA. This CDR3 is built from 16 residues.

The chain employs TRBV11-3 and TRBJ2-1, with 10 bases identical to TRBD2. This TCR was sampled from a man aged 35 to 55 with primary liver carcinoma and hepatitis B virus infection. The sequenced sample consisted of tumor tissue from primary liver carcinoma. CDR3 region: CASSLGIAGGRSRQFF. CDR3 coding DNA: TGTGCCAGCAGCTTAGGTATAGCGGGAGGACGAAGTAGGCAGTTCTTC.